This entry lists 14 T cell receptor beta chains sequenced from one sample in a study of T cells in Graves' hyperthyroidism and ophthalmopathy. There were TCR beta CDR3 regions amplified from RNA transcripts. The study used the HTBI primer set for a first-round RT-PCR of the TCR CDR3. Using its own MiXCR run on the multiplex PCR reads, TCRdb lists one record per CDR3 protein. The data contain a few hundred thousand distinct CDR3 sequences, roughly 14% of them singletons. The sample taken for sequencing was blood. The receptors stem from a woman between 18 and 29 years old with Graves' hyperthyroidism.

This clonotype was detected many times. CDR3: CATSAPAGAANYGYTF. The CDR3 DNA is TGTGCCACCAGTGCTCCCGCGGGAGCGGCTAACTATGGCTACACCTTC. The chain links TRBV24-1 to TRBJ1-2; D not certain. Germline CDR1 and CDR2: KGHDR and SFDVKD. The CDR3 sequence is 16 residues long. V was shortened by 5 bases and J by 0 bases, with 15 bases between the two germline ends.

This clonotype showed up just a few times. V usage is TRBV6-1 and J usage is TRBJ1-4; perhaps TRBD1 as D (6 bases). The length of the CDR3 is 17 residues. The germline V gene encodes CDR1 MNHNS and CDR2 SASEGT. The V gene lost 7 bases and the J gene lost 0 bases, with 18 bases spanning the gap. CDR3 DNA sequence: TGTGCCAGCACCAATCGGGACACCGGCCCAACTAATGAAAAACTGTTTTTT. Amino acid sequence: CASTNRDTGPTNEKLFF.

This clonotype appeared a few times. This rearrangement joins TRBV19 to TRBJ1-1; D perhaps matches TRBD1 (5 bases). V dropped 7 bases and J dropped 5 bases, with 17 bases sitting between them. Looked up from germline, CDR1 is LNHDA and CDR2 is SQIVND (reference sequence). CDR3 length: 14 amino acids. The CDR3 reads CASTRDRVGTEAFF. DNA of the CDR3: TGTGCCAGTACCAGGGATAGAGTGGGTACTGAAGCTTTCTTT.

A few counts support this clonotype. The rearrangement links TRBV20-1 to TRBJ1-5, with a possible D match to TRBD1 (6 bases). Per germline, CDR1 DFQATT and CDR2 SNEGSKA (reference sequence). V lost 3 bases, J lost 4 bases, and 19 bases lay in between. This CDR3 comprises 16 residues. CDR3: CSARVGQPRENQPQHF. DNA of the CDR3: TGCAGTGCTAGGGTCGGACAGCCCCGGGAAAATCAGCCCCAGCATTTT.

This chain joins TRBV4-1 and TRBJ1-3, with D perhaps TRBD1 (5 bases). Germline V CDR1 and CDR2: MGHRA, YSYEKL. The CDR3 extends over 14 amino acids. V was trimmed by 1 base and J by 4 bases, leaving 8 bases between them. CDR3 amino acids: CASSQGQRGNTIYF. CDR3 sequence (DNA): TGCGCCAGCAGCCAAGGACAGAGGGGAAACACCATATATTTT.

This clonotype was seen a few times. V and J are TRBV9 and TRBJ2-3, with 8 bases matching TRBD1. V lost 3 bases and J lost 5; bases outside the gene matches: 2. Germline loops: CDR1 SGDLS, CDR2 YYNGEE. The CDR3 spans 13 residues. CDR3 bases: TGTGCCAGCAGCGGGACAGGGTTAGATACGCAGTATTTT. Encoded protein: CASSGTGLDTQYF.

The chain has TRBV27 and TRBJ2-2, with D possibly TRBD2 on 5 matching bases. Germline CDR1 MNHEY, CDR2 SMNVEV (reference sequence). V lost 5 bases and J lost 0, with 10 bases in between. The CDR3 is 15 amino acids. The CDR3 DNA follows: TGTGCCAGCAGTCCGGGGTTCTCGAACACCGGGGAGCTGTTTTTT. Protein sequence: CASSPGFSNTGELFF.

The V and J genes are TRBV24-1 and TRBJ2-2; tentative D call: TRBD1 (6 bases). Per the germline V gene, CDR1 is KGHDR and CDR2 is SFDVKD. CDR3 length: 19 residues. V shed 3 bases and J shed 1 base, with 20 bases lying between them. The CDR3 protein is CATSDLSGTPHRNTGELFF. CDR3 DNA sequence: TGTGCCACCAGTGATCTCTCCGGGACACCCCACCGGAACACCGGGGAGCTGTTTTTT.

This clonotype was picked up a small number of times. This chain joins TRBV28 and TRBJ1-6; TRBD1 matches 9 bases. V lost 4 bases and J lost 7; bases outside the gene matches: 5. Germline loops: CDR1 MDHEN, CDR2 SYDVKM. The CDR3 runs 15 residues. Here the CDR3 DNA reads TGTGCCAGCAGTTCCCGGACAGGGGAGAATTCACCCCTCCACTTT. Translation: CASSSRTGENSPLHF.

This clonotype was picked up a small number of times. The chain has TRBV16 and TRBJ2-1; 8 bases are a match to TRBD2. The CDR3 loop spans 17 amino acids. CDR1 and CDR2 (germline): KGHSY, FQNENV. V gave up 2 bases and J gave up 8 bases; unmatched junction bases: 14. The CDR3 loop reads CASSQGGQPGLVDEQFF. The CDR3 region has the DNA TGTGCCAGCAGCCAAGGGGGACAACCGGGACTAGTGGATGAGCAGTTCTTC.

This clonotype turned up a few times. V and J are TRBV12-3 or TRBV12-4 and TRBJ2-4; no firm D call. This CDR3 spans 12 amino acids. V was clipped by 3 bases and J by 8 bases, with 8 bases between them. CDR3 amino acids: CASSFKYDIQYF. CDR3 sequence (DNA): TGTGCCAGCAGTTTCAAGTATGACATTCAGTACTTC.

This clonotype appeared many times. The rearrangement uses TRBV6-1 and TRBJ2-7; D gene uncertain. Germline V gene lookup returns CDR1 MNHNS and CDR2 SASEGT. CDR3 length: 12 residues. V was trimmed by 1 base and J by 4 bases, leaving 5 bases between them. CDR3 DNA: TGTGCCAGCAGTGAAGGCACTTACGAGCAGTACTTC. Protein: CASSEGTYEQYF.

This clonotype has just a few counts. The V gene is TRBV29-1, the J gene TRBJ2-5, with 9 bases lining up with TRBD2. The CDR3 runs 15 residues. CDR1 SQVTM and CDR2 ANQGSEA come from the germline V gene. V shed 7 bases, J shed 2 bases, and the junction held 11 bases outside the gene matches. The CDR3 DNA sequence: TGCAGCGCCGCTATAGCGGGGGCCCCGCAAGAGACCCAGTACTTC. It translates to CSAAIAGAPQETQYF.

This clonotype was seen more than once but under ten times. This chain joins TRBV7-3 and TRBJ2-1; D gene uncertain. The CDR3 covers 15 residues. Trimming left V 5 bases short and J 2 bases short, with 13 bases between. CDR1 is SGHTA and CDR2 is FQGTGA in the germline V gene. The CDR3 DNA follows: TGTGCCAGCAGCCCTTGGACGGAACCCTACAATGAGCAGTTCTTC. This translates into CASSPWTEPYNEQFF.